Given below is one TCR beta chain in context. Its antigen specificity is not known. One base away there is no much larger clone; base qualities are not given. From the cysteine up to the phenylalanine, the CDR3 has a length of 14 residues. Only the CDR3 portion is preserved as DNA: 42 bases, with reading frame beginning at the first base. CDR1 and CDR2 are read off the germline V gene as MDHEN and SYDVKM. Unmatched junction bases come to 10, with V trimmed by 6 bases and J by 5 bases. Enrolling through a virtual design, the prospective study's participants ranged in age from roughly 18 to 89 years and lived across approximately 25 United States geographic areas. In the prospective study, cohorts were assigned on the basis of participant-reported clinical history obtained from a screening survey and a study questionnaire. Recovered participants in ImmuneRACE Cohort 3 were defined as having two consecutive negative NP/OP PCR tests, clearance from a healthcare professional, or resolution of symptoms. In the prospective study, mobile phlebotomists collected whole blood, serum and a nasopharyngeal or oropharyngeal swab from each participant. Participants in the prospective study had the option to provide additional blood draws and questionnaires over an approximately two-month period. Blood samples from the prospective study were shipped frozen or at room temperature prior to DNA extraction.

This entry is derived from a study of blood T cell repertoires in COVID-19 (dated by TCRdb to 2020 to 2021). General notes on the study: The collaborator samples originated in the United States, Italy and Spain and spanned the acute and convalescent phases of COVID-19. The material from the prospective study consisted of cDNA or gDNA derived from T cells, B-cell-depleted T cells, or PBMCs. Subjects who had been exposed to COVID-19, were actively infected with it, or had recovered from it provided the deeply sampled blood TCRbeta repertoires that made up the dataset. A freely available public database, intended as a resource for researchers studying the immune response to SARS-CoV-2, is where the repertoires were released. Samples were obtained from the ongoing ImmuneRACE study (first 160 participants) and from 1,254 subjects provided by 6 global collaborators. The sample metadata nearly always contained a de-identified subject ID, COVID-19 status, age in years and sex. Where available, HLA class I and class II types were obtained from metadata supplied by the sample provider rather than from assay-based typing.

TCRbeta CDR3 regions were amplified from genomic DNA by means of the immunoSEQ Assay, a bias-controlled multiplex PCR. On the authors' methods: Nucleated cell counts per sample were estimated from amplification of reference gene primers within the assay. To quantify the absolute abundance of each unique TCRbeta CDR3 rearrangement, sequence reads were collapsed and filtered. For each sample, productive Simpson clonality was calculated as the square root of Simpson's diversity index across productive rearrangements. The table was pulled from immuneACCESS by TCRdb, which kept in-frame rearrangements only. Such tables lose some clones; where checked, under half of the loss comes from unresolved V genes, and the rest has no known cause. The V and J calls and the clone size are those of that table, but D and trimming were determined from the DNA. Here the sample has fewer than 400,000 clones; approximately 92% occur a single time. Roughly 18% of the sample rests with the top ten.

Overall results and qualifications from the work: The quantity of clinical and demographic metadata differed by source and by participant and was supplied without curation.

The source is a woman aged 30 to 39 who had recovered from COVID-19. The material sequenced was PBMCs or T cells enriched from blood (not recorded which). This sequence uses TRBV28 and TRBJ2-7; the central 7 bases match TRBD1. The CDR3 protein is CASSEGGSRDEQYF. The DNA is TGTGCCAGCAGCGAAGGGGGCTCCAGGGACGAGCAGTACTTC.